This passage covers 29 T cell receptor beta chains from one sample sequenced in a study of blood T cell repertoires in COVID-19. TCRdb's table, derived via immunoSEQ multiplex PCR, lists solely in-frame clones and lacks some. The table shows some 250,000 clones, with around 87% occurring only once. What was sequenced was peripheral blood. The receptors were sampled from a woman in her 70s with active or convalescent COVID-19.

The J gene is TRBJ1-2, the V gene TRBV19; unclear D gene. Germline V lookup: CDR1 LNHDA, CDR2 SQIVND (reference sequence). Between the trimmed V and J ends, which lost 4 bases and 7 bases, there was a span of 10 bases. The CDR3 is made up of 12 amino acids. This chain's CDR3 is CASSSRGGGYTF. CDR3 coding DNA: TGTGCCAGTAGTAGCCGGGGTGGTGGCTACACCTTC.

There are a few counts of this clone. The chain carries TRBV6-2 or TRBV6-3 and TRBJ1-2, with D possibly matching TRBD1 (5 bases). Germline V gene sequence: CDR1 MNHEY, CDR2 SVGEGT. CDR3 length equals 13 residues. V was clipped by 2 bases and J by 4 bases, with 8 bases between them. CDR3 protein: CASSYQGVYGYTF. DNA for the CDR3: TGTGCCAGCAGTTACCAGGGTGTCTATGGCTACACCTTC.

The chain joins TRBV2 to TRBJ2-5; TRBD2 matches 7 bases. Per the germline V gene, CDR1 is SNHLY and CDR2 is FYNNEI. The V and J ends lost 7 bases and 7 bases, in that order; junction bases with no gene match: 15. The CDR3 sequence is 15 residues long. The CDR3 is CASKSTAGVGGTQYF. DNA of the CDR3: TGTGCCAGCAAGAGCACTGCGGGGGTCGGGGGGACCCAGTACTTC.

CDR3 protein: CASSQDLGGSGANVLTF. The CDR3 region has the DNA TGCGCCAGCAGCCAAGATCTGGGGGGGTCTGGGGCCAACGTCCTGACTTTC. The chain carries TRBV4-3 and TRBJ2-6, with TRBD2 matching 7 bases. Germline CDR1 reads LGHNA; CDR2 reads YSLEER. This CDR3 spans 17 amino acids. The J segment lost 1 base and the V segment lost 0 bases, leaving 3 bases of the junction unmatched.

The DNA of the CDR3 is TGTGCCAGCAGCTCCGACGGGGGGAATGCTTTCTTT. Protein: CASSSDGGNAFF. V and J are TRBV7-9 and TRBJ1-1, with D possibly being TRBD1 (5 bases). The V end was cut by 4 bases, the J end by 11 bases, with 14 bases between. The germline V gene has CDR1 SEHNR and CDR2 FQNEAQ (reference sequence). This CDR3 is built from 12 residues.

The CDR3 protein is CASSSGLDEQYF. The CDR3 DNA follows: TGCGCCAGCAGCTCCGGACTGGACGAGCAGTACTTC. This chain connects TRBV5-1 to TRBJ2-7, with D possibly matching TRBD2 (5 bases). V dropped 3 bases and J dropped 5 bases, with 9 bases sitting between them. The CDR3 has 12 residues. Germline V CDR1 and CDR2: SGHRS, YFSETQ.

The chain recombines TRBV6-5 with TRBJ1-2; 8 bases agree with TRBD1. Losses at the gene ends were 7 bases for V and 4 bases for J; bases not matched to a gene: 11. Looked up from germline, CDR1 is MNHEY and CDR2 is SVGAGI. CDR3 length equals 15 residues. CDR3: CASTSGGQGTYGYTF. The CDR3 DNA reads TGTGCCAGCACCAGCGGCGGACAGGGCACCTATGGCTACACCTTC.

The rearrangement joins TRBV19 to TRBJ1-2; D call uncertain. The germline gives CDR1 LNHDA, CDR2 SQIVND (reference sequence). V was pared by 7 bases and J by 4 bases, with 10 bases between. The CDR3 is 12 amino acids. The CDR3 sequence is CASTGGFYGYTF. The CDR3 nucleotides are TGTGCCAGTACAGGAGGGTTCTATGGCTACACCTTC.

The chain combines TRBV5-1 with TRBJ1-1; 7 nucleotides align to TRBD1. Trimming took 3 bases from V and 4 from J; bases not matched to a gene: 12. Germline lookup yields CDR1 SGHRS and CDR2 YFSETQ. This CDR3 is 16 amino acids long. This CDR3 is CASSSRQGGSTTEAFF. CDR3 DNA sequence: TGCGCCAGCAGCTCCCGACAGGGAGGTTCGACCACTGAAGCTTTCTTT.

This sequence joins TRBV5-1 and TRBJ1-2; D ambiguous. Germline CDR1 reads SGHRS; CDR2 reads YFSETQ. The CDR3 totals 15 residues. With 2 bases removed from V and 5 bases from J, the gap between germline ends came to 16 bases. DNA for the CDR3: TGCGCCAGCAGCTTACTCCTTGGTAGCGCTTATGGCTACACCTTC. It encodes CASSLLLGSAYGYTF.

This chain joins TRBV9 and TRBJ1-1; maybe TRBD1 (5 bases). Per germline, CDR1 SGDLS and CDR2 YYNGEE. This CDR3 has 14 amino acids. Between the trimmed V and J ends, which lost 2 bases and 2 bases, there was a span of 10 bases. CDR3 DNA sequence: TGTGCCAGCAGCGTCTGGGGCACTAACACTGAAGCTTTCTTT. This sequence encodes CASSVWGTNTEAFF.

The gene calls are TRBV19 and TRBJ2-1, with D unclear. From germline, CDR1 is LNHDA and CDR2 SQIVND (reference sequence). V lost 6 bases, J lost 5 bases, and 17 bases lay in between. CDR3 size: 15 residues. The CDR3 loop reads CASRQKPPRNNEQFF. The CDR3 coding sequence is TGTGCCAGTAGGCAGAAACCCCCCCGTAACAATGAGCAGTTCTTC.

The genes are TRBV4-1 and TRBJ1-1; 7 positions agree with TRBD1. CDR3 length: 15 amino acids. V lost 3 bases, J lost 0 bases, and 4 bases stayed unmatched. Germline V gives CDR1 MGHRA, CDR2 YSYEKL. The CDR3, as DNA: TGCGCCAGCAGCCACCCGACAGGGCTGAACACTGAAGCTTTCTTT. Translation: CASSHPTGLNTEAFF.

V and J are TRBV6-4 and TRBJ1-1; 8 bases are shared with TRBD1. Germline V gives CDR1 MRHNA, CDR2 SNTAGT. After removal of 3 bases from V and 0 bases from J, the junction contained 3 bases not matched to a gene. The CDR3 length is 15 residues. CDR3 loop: CASSEGQGMNTEAFF. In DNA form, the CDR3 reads TGTGCCAGCAGTGAAGGACAGGGAATGAACACTGAAGCTTTCTTT.

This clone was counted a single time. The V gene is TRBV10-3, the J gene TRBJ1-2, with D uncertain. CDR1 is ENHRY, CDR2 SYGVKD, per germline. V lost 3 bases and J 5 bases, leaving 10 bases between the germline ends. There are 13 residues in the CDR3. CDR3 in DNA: TGTGCCATCAGTGACCTTGACTTTTATGGCTACACCTTC. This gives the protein CAISDLDFYGYTF.

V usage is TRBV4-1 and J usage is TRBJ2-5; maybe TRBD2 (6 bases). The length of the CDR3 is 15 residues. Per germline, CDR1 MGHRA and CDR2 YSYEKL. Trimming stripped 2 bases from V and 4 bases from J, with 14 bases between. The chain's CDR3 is CASSQSSVAVETQYF. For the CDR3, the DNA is TGCGCCAGCAGCCAAAGCTCGGTAGCGGTAGAGACCCAGTACTTC.

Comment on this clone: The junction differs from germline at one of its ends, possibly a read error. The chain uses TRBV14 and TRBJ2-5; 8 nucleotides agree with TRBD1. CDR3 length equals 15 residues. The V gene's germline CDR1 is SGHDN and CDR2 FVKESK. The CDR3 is CTSSQRTGWGETQYF. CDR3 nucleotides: TGTACCAGCAGCCAAAGGACAGGGTGGGGGGAGACCCAGTACTTC.

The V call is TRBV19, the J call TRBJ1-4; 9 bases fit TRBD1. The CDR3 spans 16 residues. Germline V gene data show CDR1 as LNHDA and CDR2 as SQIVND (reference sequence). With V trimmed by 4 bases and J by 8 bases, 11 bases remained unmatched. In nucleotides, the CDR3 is TGTGCCAGTAGTACGGGATCCGGGACAGGGACAGAAAAACTGTTTTTT. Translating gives CASSTGSGTGTEKLFF.

This CDR3 is CASSEGGTWDGYTF. The CDR3 DNA reads TGTGCCAGCAGCGAGGGGGGGACTTGGGATGGCTACACCTTC. This sequence joins TRBV9 and TRBJ1-2, with TRBD1 as a possible D gene (6 bases). Trimming removed 3 bases at V and 6 bases at J, with 15 bases between. This CDR3 is built from 14 residues. Germline assignment: CDR1 SGDLS and CDR2 YYNGEE.

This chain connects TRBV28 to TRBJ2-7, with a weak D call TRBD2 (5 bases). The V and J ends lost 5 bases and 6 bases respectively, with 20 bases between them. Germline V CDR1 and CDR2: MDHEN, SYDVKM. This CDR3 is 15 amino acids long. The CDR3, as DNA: TGTGCCAGCAGTCTCCGGGTCGGACTCAGAGGCGAGCAGTACTTC. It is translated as CASSLRVGLRGEQYF.

In DNA, the CDR3 is TGCGCCAGCAGCAATAATCTAGCTGCGGCCGGGGAGCTGTTTTTT. It codes for CASSNNLAAAGELFF. The chain links TRBV5-1 to TRBJ2-2; TRBD2 might be the D (5 bases). The CDR3 loop spans 15 amino acids. V was pared by 4 bases and J by 6 bases, with 16 bases between. Germline CDR1 is SGHRS and CDR2 is YFSETQ.

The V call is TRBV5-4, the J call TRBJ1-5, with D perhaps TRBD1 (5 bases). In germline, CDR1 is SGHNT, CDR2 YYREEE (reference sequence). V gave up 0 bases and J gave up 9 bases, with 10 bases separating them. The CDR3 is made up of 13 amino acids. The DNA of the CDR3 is TGTGCCAGCAGCTTGGAGTCTCAGGGGCCCCAGCATTTT. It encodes CASSLESQGPQHF.

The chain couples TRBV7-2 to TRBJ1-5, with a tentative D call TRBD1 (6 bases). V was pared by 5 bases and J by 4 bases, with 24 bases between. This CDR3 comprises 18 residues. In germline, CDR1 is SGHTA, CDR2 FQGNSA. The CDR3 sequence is CASSVGRAGALGNQPQHF. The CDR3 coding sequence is TGTGCCAGCAGCGTAGGGCGGGCAGGGGCCCTCGGGAATCAGCCCCAGCATTTT.

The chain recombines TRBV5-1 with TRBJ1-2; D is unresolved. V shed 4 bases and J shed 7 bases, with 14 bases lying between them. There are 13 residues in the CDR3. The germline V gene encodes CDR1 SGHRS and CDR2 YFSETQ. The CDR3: CASSLYPEAGYTF. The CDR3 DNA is TGCGCCAGCAGCCTCTACCCCGAAGCTGGCTACACCTTC.

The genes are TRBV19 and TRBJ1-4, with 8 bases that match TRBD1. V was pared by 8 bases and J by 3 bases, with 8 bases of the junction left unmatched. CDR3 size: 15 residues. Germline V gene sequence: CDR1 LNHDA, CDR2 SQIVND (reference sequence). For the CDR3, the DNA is TGTGCCAGTTCCCTGGTACAGGGGGCTAATGAAAAACTGTTTTTT. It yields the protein CASSLVQGANEKLFF.

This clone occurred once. Here the CDR3 reads CASKLDSDTQYF. In DNA, the CDR3 is TGCGCCAGCAAACTAGATTCAGATACGCAGTATTTT. The V gene is TRBV5-1, the J gene TRBJ2-3, with a tentative D call TRBD2 (5 bases). V was clipped by 6 bases and J by 4 bases, with 9 bases between them. The CDR3 is made up of 12 amino acids. Germline-derived CDR1 and CDR2 are SGHRS and YFSETQ.

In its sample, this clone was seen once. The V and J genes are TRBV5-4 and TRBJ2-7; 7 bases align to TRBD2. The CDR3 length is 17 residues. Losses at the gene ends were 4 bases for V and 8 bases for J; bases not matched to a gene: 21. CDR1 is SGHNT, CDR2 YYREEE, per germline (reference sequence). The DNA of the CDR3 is TGTGCCAGCAGCCCTAAAGTGGGGGGGGTTCCCGAGGACCAGCAGTACTTC. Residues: CASSPKVGGVPEDQQYF.

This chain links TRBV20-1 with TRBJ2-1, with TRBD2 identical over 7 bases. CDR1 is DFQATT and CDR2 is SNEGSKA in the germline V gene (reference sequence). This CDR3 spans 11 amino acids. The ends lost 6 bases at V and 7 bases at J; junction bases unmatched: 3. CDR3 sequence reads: CSAAGRNEQFF. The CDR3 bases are TGCAGTGCGGCCGGGAGGAATGAGCAGTTCTTC.

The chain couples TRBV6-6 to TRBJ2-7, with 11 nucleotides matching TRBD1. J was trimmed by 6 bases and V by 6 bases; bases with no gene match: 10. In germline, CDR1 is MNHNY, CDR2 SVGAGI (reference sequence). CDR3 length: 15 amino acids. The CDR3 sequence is CASSRGQGAGGEQYF. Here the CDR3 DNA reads TGTGCCAGCAGCCGCGGACAGGGGGCTGGTGGCGAGCAGTACTTC.